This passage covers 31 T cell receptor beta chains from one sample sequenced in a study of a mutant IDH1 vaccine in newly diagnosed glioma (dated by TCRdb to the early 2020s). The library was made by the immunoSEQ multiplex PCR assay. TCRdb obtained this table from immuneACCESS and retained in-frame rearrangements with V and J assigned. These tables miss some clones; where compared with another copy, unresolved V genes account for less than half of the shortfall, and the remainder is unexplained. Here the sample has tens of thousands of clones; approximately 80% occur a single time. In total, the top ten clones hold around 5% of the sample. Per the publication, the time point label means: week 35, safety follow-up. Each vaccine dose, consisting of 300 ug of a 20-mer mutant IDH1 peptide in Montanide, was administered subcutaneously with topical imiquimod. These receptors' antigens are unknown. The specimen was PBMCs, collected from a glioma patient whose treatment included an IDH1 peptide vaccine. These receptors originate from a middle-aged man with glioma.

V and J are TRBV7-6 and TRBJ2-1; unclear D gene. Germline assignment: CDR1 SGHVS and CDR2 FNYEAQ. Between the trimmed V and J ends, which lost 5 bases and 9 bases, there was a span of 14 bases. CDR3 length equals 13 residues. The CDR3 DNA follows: TGTGCCAGCAGCCCCCGGGTGGGTGTTGAGCAGTTCTTC. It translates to CASSPRVGVEQFF.

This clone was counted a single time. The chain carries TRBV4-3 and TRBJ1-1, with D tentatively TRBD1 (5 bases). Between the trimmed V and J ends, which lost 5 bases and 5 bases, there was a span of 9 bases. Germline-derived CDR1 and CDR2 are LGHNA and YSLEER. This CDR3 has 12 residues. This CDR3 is CASSKGKTEAFF. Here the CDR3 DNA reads TGCGCCAGCAGCAAGGGGAAAACTGAAGCTTTCTTT.

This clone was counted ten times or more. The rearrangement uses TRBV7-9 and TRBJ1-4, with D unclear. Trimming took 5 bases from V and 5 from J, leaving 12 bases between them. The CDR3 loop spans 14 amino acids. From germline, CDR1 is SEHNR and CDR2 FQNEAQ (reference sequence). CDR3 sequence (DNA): TGTGCCAGCAGCCCCCCGACGGCAAATGAAAAACTGTTTTTT. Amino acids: CASSPPTANEKLFF.

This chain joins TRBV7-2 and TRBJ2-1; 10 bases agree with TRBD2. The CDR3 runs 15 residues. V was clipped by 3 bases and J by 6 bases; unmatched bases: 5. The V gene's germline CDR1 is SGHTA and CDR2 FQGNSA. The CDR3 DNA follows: TGTGCCAGCAGCTTTCTAGCGGGGGTCCGCAATGAGCAGTTCTTC. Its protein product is CASSFLAGVRNEQFF.

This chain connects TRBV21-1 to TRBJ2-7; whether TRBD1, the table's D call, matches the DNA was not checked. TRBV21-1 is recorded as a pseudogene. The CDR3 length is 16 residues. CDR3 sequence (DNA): TGTGCCAGCAGCTCAAGTTCGGACAGGGATACCTACGAGCAGTACTTC. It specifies CASSSSSDRDTYEQYF.

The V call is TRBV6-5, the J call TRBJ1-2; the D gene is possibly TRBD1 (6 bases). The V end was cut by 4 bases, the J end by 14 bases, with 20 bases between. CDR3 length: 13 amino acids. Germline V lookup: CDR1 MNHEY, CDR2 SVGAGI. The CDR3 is CASSSPGHKRNTF. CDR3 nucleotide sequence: TGTGCCAGCAGTTCCCCGGGACATAAGAGAAATACCTTC.

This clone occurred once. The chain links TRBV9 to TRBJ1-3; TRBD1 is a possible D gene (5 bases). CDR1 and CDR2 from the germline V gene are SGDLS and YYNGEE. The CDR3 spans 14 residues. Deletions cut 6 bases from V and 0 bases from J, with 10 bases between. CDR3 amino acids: CASTGGISGNTIYF. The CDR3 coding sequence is TGTGCCAGCACCGGGGGTATCTCTGGAAACACCATATATTTT.

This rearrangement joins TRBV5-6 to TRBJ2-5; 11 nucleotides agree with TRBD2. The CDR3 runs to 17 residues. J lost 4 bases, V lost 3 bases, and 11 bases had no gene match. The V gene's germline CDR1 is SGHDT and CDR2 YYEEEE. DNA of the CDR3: TGTGCCAGCAGCTCGGGTATAGCGGGGGGGACCGGAGAGACCCAGTACTTC. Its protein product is CASSSGIAGGTGETQYF.

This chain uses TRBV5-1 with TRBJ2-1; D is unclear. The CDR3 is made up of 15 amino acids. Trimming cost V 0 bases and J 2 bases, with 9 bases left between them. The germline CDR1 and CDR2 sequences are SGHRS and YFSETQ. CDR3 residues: CASSLALQAYNEQFF. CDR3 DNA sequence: TGCGCCAGCAGCTTGGCCTTACAAGCCTACAATGAGCAGTTCTTC. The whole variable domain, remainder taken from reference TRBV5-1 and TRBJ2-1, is KAGVTQTPRYLIKTRGQQVTLSCSPISGHRSVSWYQQTPGQGLQFLFEYFSETQRNKGNFPGRFSGRQFSNSRSEMNVSTLELGDSALYLCASSLALQAYNEQFFGPGTRLTVL.

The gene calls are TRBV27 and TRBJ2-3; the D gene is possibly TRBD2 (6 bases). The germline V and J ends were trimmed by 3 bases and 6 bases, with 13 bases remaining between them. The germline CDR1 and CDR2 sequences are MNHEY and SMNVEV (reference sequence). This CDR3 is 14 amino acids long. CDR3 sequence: CASSFWTNKDTQYF. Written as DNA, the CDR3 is TGTGCCAGCAGTTTCTGGACTAATAAGGATACGCAGTATTTT.

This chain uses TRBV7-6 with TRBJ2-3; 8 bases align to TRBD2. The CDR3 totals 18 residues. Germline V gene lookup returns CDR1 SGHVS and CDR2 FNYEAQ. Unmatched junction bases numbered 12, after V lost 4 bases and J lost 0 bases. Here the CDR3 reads CASSWSRREVTSTDTQYF. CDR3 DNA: TGTGCCAGCAGCTGGTCACGGCGGGAGGTCACTAGCACAGATACGCAGTATTTT.

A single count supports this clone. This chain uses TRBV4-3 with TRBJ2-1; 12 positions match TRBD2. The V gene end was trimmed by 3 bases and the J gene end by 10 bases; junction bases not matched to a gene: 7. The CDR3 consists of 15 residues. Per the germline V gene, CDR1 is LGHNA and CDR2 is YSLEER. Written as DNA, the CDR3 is TGCGCCAGCAGCCATGGACTAGCGGGGCCCGGGGAGCAGTTCTTC. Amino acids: CASSHGLAGPGEQFF.

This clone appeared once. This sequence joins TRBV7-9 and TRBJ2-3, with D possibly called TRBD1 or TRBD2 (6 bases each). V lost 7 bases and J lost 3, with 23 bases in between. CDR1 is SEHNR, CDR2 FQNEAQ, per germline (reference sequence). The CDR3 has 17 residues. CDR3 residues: CASIPRGAGLITDTQYF. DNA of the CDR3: TGTGCCAGCATTCCCAGGGGAGCGGGTCTTATTACAGATACGCAGTATTTT.

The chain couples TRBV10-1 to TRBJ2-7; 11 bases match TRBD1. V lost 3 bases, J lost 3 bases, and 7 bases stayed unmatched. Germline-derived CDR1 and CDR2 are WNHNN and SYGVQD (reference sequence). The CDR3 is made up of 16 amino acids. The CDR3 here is CASSDSRDRGDYEQYF. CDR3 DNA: TGCGCCAGCAGTGATAGCCGGGACAGGGGGGACTACGAGCAGTACTTC.

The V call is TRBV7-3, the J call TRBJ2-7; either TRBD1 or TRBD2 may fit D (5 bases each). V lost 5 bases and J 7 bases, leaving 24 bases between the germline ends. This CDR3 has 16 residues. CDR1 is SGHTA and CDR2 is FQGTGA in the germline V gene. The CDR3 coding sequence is TGTGCCAGCAGCCTCAACCCCGGGACGACCGAACGGGAGCAGTACTTC. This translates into CASSLNPGTTEREQYF.

For the CDR3, the DNA is TGCGCCAGCACCGAGGGCGGGATAGATACGCAGTATTTT. Amino acid sequence: CASTEGGIDTQYF. This rearrangement joins TRBV10-2 to TRBJ2-3, with a tentative D call TRBD2 (6 bases). The CDR3 length is 13 residues. CDR1 and CDR2 (germline): WSHSY, SAAADI. The V end was cut by 7 bases, the J end by 5 bases, with 13 bases between.

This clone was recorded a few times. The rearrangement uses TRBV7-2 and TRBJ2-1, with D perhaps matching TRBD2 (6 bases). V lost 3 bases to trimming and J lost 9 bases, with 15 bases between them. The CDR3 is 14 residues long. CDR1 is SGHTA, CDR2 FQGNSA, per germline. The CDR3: CASSLGGLNSEQFF. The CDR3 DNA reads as TGTGCCAGCAGCTTGGGGGGACTGAATAGTGAGCAGTTCTTC.

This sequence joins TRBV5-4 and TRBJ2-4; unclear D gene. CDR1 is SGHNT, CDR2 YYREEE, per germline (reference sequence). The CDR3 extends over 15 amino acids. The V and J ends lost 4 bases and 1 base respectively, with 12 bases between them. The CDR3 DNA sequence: TGTGCCAGCAGCCCAGACCTCAACGCCAAAAACATTCAGTACTTC. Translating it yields CASSPDLNAKNIQYF.

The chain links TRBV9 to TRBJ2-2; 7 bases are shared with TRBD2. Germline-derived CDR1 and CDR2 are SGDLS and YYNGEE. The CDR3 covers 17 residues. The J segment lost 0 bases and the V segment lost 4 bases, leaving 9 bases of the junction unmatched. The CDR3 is CASSQGRGTTNTGELFF. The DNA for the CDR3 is TGTGCCAGCAGCCAAGGGAGGGGCACAACGAACACCGGGGAGCTGTTTTTT.

In nucleotides, the CDR3 is TGTGCCAGCAGCTATAGGGCAGGGGCGATGGGCCAGAACACTGAAGCTTTCTTT. Translation: CASSYRAGAMGQNTEAFF. This chain links TRBV5-5 with TRBJ1-1, with D possibly being TRBD1 (6 bases). The V end was cut by 3 bases, the J end by 1 base, with 22 bases between. The CDR3 covers 18 residues. From germline, CDR1 is SGHKS and CDR2 YYEKEE (reference sequence).

CDR3 in DNA: TGTGCCAGCAGCTTAACAGGGGGCAATCAGCCCCAGCATTTT. Protein: CASSLTGGNQPQHF. The J gene is TRBJ1-5, the V gene TRBV7-2, with TRBD1 matching 7 bases. CDR3 length: 14 residues. V gave up 2 bases and J gave up 2 bases; unmatched junction bases: 0. Germline V gene data show CDR1 as SGHTA and CDR2 as FQGNSA.

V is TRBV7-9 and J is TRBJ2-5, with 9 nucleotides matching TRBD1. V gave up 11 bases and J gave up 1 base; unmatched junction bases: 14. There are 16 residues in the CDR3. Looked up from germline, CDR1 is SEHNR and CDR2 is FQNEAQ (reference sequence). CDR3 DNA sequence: TGTGCCTACGCCCGGACAGGGGAAAAACGCCAAGAGACCCAGTACTTC. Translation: CAYARTGEKRQETQYF.

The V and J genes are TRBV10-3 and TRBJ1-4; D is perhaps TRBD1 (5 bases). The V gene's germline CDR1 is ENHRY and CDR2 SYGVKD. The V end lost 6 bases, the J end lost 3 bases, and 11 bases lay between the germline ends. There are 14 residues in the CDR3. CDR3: CAIRAGRPNEKLFF. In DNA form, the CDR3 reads TGTGCCATCAGAGCAGGGCGGCCTAATGAAAAACTGTTTTTT.

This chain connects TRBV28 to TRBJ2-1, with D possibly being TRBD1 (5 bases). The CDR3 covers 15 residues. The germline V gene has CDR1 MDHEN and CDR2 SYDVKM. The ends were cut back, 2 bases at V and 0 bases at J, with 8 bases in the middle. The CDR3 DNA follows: TGTGCCAGCAGTTTAGGCGACAGCTCCTACAATGAGCAGTTCTTC. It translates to CASSLGDSSYNEQFF.

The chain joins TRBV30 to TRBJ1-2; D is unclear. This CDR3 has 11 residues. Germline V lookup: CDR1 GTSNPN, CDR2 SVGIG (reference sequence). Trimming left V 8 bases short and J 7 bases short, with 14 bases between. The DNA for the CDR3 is TGTGCCAGAGGACCGGTCGCTGGCTACACCTTC. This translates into CARGPVAGYTF.

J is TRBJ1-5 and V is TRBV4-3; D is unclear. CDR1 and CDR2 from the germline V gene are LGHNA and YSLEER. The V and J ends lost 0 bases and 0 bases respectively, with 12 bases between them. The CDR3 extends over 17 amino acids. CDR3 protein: CASSQDWVRYSNQPQHF. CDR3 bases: TGCGCCAGCAGCCAAGATTGGGTGCGGTATAGCAATCAGCCCCAGCATTTT.

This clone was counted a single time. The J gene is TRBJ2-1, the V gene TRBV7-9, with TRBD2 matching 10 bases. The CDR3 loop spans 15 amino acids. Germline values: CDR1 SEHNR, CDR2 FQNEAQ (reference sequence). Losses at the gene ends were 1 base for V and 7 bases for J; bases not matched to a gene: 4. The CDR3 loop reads CASSLDSGRRNEQFF. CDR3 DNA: TGTGCCAGCAGCTTAGATAGCGGGAGGCGAAATGAGCAGTTCTTC.

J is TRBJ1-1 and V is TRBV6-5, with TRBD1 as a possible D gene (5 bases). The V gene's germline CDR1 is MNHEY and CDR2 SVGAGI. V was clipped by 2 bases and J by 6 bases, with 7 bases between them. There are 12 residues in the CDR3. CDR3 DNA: TGTGCCAGCAGTTACCGGGGCGCTGAAGCTTTCTTT. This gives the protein CASSYRGAEAFF.

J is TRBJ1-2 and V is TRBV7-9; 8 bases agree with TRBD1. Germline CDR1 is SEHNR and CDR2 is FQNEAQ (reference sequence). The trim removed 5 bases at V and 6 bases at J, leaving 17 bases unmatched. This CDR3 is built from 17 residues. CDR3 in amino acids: CASSELGGQGLLHGYTF. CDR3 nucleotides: TGTGCCAGCAGCGAACTGGGCGGACAGGGCCTATTGCATGGCTACACCTTC. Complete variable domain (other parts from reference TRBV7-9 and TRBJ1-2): DTGVSQNPRHKITKRGQNVTFRCDPISEHNRLYWYRQTLGQGPEFLTYFQNEAQLEKSRLLSDRFSAERPKGSFSTLEIQRTEQGDSAMYLCASSELGGQGLLHGYTFGSGTRLTVV.

The CDR3 protein is CASTQGTDGYTF. CDR3 sequence (DNA): TGTGCCAGCACCCAGGGGACTGATGGCTACACCTTC. V is TRBV7-2 and J is TRBJ1-2, with D perhaps TRBD1 (6 bases). Between the trimmed V and J ends, which lost 7 bases and 6 bases, there was a span of 12 bases. The CDR3 spans 12 residues. Germline CDR1 is SGHTA and CDR2 is FQGNSA.

CDR3 nucleotide sequence: TGTGCCAGCAGCTTAGCAGGGACTAGCGCATATTTGAATGAGCAGTTCTTC. This sequence encodes CASSLAGTSAYLNEQFF. This chain uses TRBV7-2 with TRBJ2-1; 10 bases align to TRBD2. V was pared by 0 bases and J by 7 bases, with 9 bases of the junction left unmatched. Per germline, CDR1 SGHTA and CDR2 FQGNSA. CDR3 length: 17 amino acids.